This TCR beta chain is drawn from a study of STAT5B mutations in CD4+ large granular lymphocyte leukemia (dated by TCRdb to the early 2020s). About the study as a whole: Among healthy controls, the CDR3 'QG' motif was associated with a particular HLA allele. Flow cytometry on FACSCanto II or FACSVerse showed that the purified fractions were more than 95% pure among lymphocytes. The study compared the TCRbeta repertoires of patients with CD4+ T-cell large granular lymphocyte leukemia against those of healthy blood donors. Results and caveats for the whole study, not just this receptor: Each patient's main leukemic clonotypes were private, but around 25% of these clonotypes showed up at low frequency in the non-leukemic repertoires of other patients. Data were not HLA-matched; higher clonality in CD4+ versus CD8+ T-LGLL could reflect the relatively small sample size. Greater clonality appeared to be present in CD4-sorted patient repertoires than in healthy CD4+ repertoires, and the difference was retained after the putative leukemic clones were removed. TRBV06-family usage was enriched among the top patient clones (8/27) compared with healthy controls (2/35).

The immunoSEQ assay at survey resolution was applied to genomic DNA for sequencing of TCRbeta rearrangements. As for the original processing: In the TCR sequencing data, the smallest productive clonotype frequency that could be detected was 2.59 x 10-5. Analyses included only productive TCRbeta rearrangements, meaning complete and in-frame sequences. Sample clonality was computed as Simpson clonality in the immunoSEQ Analyzer version 3.0. Based on frequency, clones were grouped as very rare, small, medium, large (1-20%) or hyperexpanded (>20%). Generation probabilities were estimated with OLGA 1.2.3, V-gene circos plots were made with VDJtools, specificities were searched in VDJdb, and CDR3 motifs were identified with GLIPH. TCRdb retrieved this table from immuneACCESS and kept in-frame rearrangements only. Not all clones are present; in checked studies, unresolved V genes account for under half, and no reason is known for the remainder. V and J calls and clone size are copied from that table; D and trimming were computed from the DNA. Present in this sample are tens of thousands of clones, approximately 75% of which were seen just once. The ten largest account for about 4.2% of the sample.

Healthy controls were roughly 37 blood donors whose buffy coats came from the Finnish Red Cross blood service. All TCR-sequenced material derived from peripheral blood: patient blood samples and healthy donor buffy coats. Ficoll-Hypaque gradient centrifugation was used to isolate peripheral blood mononuclear cells. CD4+ cells were magnetically purified from the buffy coats of healthy controls. Genomic DNA was extracted using the Gentra Puregene Cell and Tissue kit, and a Qubit 2.0 fluorometer was used to quantify it. This clone was counted a single time. The antigen it binds to is not known. It has no much larger one-base neighbor in the sample; base qualities were not kept. V and J are truncated by 1 base and 5 bases respectively, leaving an intervening sequence of 16 bases. The CDR3 holds 16 amino acids from the cysteine to the phenylalanine. Of the read, only the CDR3 DNA is kept; its 48 bases are in frame from base 1. CDR1 SEHNR and CDR2 FQNEAQ were looked up in the germline V gene (reference sequence).

The sequenced sample was CD4+ T cells from blood buffy coats. The V and J segments used are TRBV7-9 and TRBJ2-3; matching of 5 bases hints at TRBD1 as the D gene. The sequence was obtained from a human donor in good health. The nucleotides read TGTGCCAGCAGCTTAGACGGTTTTGGGGCCCGAGATACGCAGTATTTT. Translated, this is CASSLDGFGARDTQYF.